One and the same sample provided the 21 T cell receptor beta chains below, sequenced in a study of cytomegalovirus exposure and HLA in healthy donors. Repertoires were generated with immunoSEQ multiplex PCR, while TCRdb's copy carries only in-frame clones and drops some. The sample lists some 210,000 clones, less than 90% occurring once. The specimen was PBMCs. All receptors come from a woman between 18 and 29 years old in good health and CMV-seronegative.

The gene calls are TRBV6-5 and TRBJ1-1; D ambiguous. This CDR3 has 11 amino acids. The germline CDR1 and CDR2 sequences are MNHEY and SVGAGI. V was trimmed by 7 bases and J by 3 bases, leaving 6 bases between them. CDR3 protein: CASNRYTEAFF. The CDR3 bases are TGTGCCAGCAACCGCTACACTGAAGCTTTCTTT.

V is TRBV6-6 and J is TRBJ1-4; 7 bases agree with TRBD1. V lost 6 bases, J lost 3 bases, and 4 bases stayed unmatched. The length of the CDR3 is 14 residues. The germline V gene has CDR1 MNHNY and CDR2 SVGAGI (reference sequence). This CDR3 reads CASRKGTANEKLFF. Written as DNA, the CDR3 is TGTGCCAGCAGGAAAGGGACAGCTAATGAAAAACTGTTTTTT.

This clone was counted between two and nine times. The V and J genes are TRBV9 and TRBJ2-7, with D perhaps TRBD1 or TRBD2 (6 bases each). V was shortened by 0 bases and J by 3 bases, with 10 bases between the two germline ends. Germline V gene sequence: CDR1 SGDLS, CDR2 YYNGEE. This CDR3 contains 14 residues. CDR3 sequence reads: CASSVDGGLYEQYF. The CDR3 nucleotides read TGTGCCAGCAGCGTAGATGGGGGGCTCTACGAGCAGTACTTC.

CDR3 coding DNA: TGTGCCAGCATTAAGGGGACAGGGGGAATACCGGAGCAGTTCTTC. Translation: CASIKGTGGIPEQFF. The chain couples TRBV2 to TRBJ2-1; 11 bases agree with TRBD1. After removal of 7 bases from V and 10 bases from J, the junction contained 12 bases not matched to a gene. CDR1 and CDR2 from the germline V gene are SNHLY and FYNNEI. The CDR3 runs 15 residues.

The chain uses TRBV10-1 and TRBJ1-6, with a tentative D call TRBD1 (6 bases). V was pared by 3 bases and J by 8 bases, with 14 bases between. This CDR3 has 15 amino acids. CDR1 is WNHNN, CDR2 SYGVQD, per germline (reference sequence). CDR3 in DNA: TGCGCCAGCAGTGAATCCGGGACACGGGATTCACCCCTCCACTTT. Encoded protein: CASSESGTRDSPLHF.

The gene calls are TRBV5-1 and TRBJ2-1; no reliable D call. V lost 0 bases to trimming and J lost 3 bases, with 4 bases between them. CDR1 and CDR2 (germline): SGHRS, YFSETQ. The CDR3 is 13 amino acids. The CDR3 sequence: CASSLGVYNEQFF. CDR3 in DNA: TGCGCCAGCAGCTTGGGGGTCTACAATGAGCAGTTCTTC.

With regard to this clone: Other DNA sequences in the sample encode the same CDR3. The rearrangement joins TRBV2 to TRBJ1-5; weak D call: TRBD1 (5 bases). V was cut by 1 base and J by 2 bases, with 6 bases left in between. Looked up from germline, CDR1 is SNHLY and CDR2 is FYNNEI. The CDR3 runs 14 residues. The CDR3 here is CASSEGRGNQPQHF. For the CDR3, the DNA is TGTGCCAGCAGTGAAGGCAGGGGCAATCAGCCCCAGCATTTT.

The V and J genes are TRBV5-4 and TRBJ2-1; weak D call: TRBD2 (6 bases). Trimming took off 3 bases at V and 3 bases at J, with 13 bases between the two ends. The CDR3 runs to 15 residues. Germline lookup yields CDR1 SGHNT and CDR2 YYREEE (reference sequence). DNA of the CDR3: TGTGCCAGCAGCTCACGCGGGGCAAGCTACAATGAGCAGTTCTTC. Encoded protein: CASSSRGASYNEQFF.

This sequence joins TRBV7-2 and TRBJ1-2; 12 nucleotides agree with TRBD1. V dropped 3 bases and J dropped 5; count of bases not matched to a gene: 13. From germline, CDR1 is SGHTA and CDR2 FQGNSA. The length of the CDR3 is 18 residues. CDR3 DNA sequence: TGTGCCAGCAGCTTCTTACCGGGACAGGGGGCACAATGGTATGGCTACACCTTC. Amino acid sequence: CASSFLPGQGAQWYGYTF. The variable domain in full, completed from reference TRBV7-2 and TRBJ1-2, reads GAGVSQSPSNKVTEKGKDVELRCDPISGHTALYWYRQSLGQGLEFLIYFQGNSAPDKSGLPSDRFSAERTGGSVSTLTIQRTQQEDSAVYLCASSFLPGQGAQWYGYTFGSGTRLTVV.

Worth noting for this clone: At one end, the junction sequence differs from germline, possibly due to a read error. The genes are TRBV4-1 and TRBJ2-7; D is perhaps TRBD2 (6 bases). The CDR3 covers 14 residues. The germline V gene encodes CDR1 MGHRA and CDR2 YSYEKL. CDR3 in amino acids: CASSQELTRETVHF. In nucleotides, the CDR3 is TGCGCCAGCAGCCAAGAACTTACCCGGGAGACGGTCCACTTC.

This chain joins TRBV27 and TRBJ2-3, with a possible D match to TRBD1 (6 bases). The V and J ends lost 7 bases and 4 bases respectively, with 15 bases between them. CDR3 length: 14 residues. Germline lookup yields CDR1 MNHEY and CDR2 SMNVEV (reference sequence). Here the CDR3 reads CASNLTPGADTQYF. The CDR3, as DNA: TGTGCCAGCAACTTGACCCCAGGGGCAGATACGCAGTATTTT.

This clone occurred a few times. Additional DNA sequences in this sample encode the identical CDR3. This chain connects TRBV28 to TRBJ1-2; D remains unclear. CDR1 is MDHEN, CDR2 SYDVKM, per germline. CDR3 length: 13 residues. Trimming stripped 2 bases from V and 4 bases from J, with 8 bases between. CDR3 in DNA: TGTGCCAGCAGTTTAGGGCAGAGCTATGGCTACACCTTC. It translates to CASSLGQSYGYTF.

This chain links TRBV29-1 with TRBJ2-1; no definite D call. This CDR3 is 15 amino acids long. Germline V gene sequence: CDR1 SQVTM, CDR2 ANQGSEA. Trimming removed 0 bases from V and 10 bases from J, with 19 bases in between. Here the CDR3 reads CSVEETAIPLVEQFF. The CDR3 DNA sequence: TGCAGCGTTGAAGAGACCGCGATCCCCTTGGTAGAGCAGTTCTTC.

The V gene is TRBV27, the J gene TRBJ2-2; D possibly uses TRBD1 or TRBD2 (5 bases each). Germline CDR1 MNHEY, CDR2 SMNVEV (reference sequence). The CDR3 is made up of 20 amino acids. The V end lost 5 bases, the J end lost 8 bases, and 33 bases lay between the germline ends. The CDR3 spells CASSIHPGRSQALRGGELFF. Written as DNA, the CDR3 is TGTGCCAGCAGTATTCATCCGGGACGCTCCCAGGCGTTAAGGGGAGGGGAGCTGTTTTTT.

The chain is built from TRBV19 and TRBJ2-2; TRBD1 agrees at 10 bases. The germline gives CDR1 LNHDA, CDR2 SQIVND (reference sequence). With 2 bases clipped from V and 0 bases from J, the junction kept 3 bases outside the gene matches. The CDR3 has 17 residues. CDR3 sequence (DNA): TGTGCCAGTAGTATACCGGGACAGGGGACGAACACCGGGGAGCTGTTTTTT. Translation: CASSIPGQGTNTGELFF.

This sequence joins TRBV5-1 and TRBJ1-1; TRBD1 is a possible D gene (5 bases). The length of the CDR3 is 14 residues. Germline assignment: CDR1 SGHRS and CDR2 YFSETQ. The ends were cut back, 4 bases at V and 3 bases at J, with 13 bases in the middle. CDR3 DNA sequence: TGCGCCAGCAGCGCTACCGGGACCTACACTGAAGCTTTCTTT. Translated: CASSATGTYTEAFF.

Points on this clone: The same CDR3 also results from other DNA sequences found in this sample. The chain couples TRBV29-1 to TRBJ1-2, with D uncertain. The germline V gene has CDR1 SQVTM and CDR2 ANQGSEA. The CDR3 length is 11 residues. Trimming removed 6 bases from V and 4 bases from J, with 9 bases in between. CDR3 coding DNA: TGCAGCGTGGACGGCTCCTATGGCTACACCTTC. It specifies CSVDGSYGYTF.

This clone was seen just once. The chain uses TRBV9 and TRBJ2-5; TRBD2 matches 7 bases. Germline values: CDR1 SGDLS, CDR2 YYNGEE. Trimming at V came to 6 bases and at J to 3 bases, leaving 8 bases not matched to a gene. The CDR3 runs to 14 residues. CDR3 in DNA: TGTGCCAGCAACTCCGGGACTACCGAAGAGACCCAGTACTTC. Protein: CASNSGTTEETQYF.

The gene calls are TRBV7-3 and TRBJ1-1; D unresolved. Germline-derived CDR1 and CDR2 are SGHTA and FQGTGA. The CDR3 totals 13 residues. Trimming took 5 bases from V and 3 from J, leaving 10 bases between them. CDR3: CASSRLLDTEAFF. The CDR3 region has the DNA TGTGCCAGCAGCAGATTATTAGACACTGAAGCTTTCTTT.

The J gene is TRBJ2-7, the V gene TRBV29-1, with 9 bases aligning to TRBD1. With V trimmed by 4 bases and J by 2 bases, 0 bases remained unmatched. The CDR3 loop spans 12 amino acids. The germline V gene encodes CDR1 SQVTM and CDR2 ANQGSEA. DNA of the CDR3: TGCAGCGTTGGACAGGGGGCCTACGAGCAGTACTTC. Encoded protein: CSVGQGAYEQYF.

The rearrangement links TRBV29-1 to TRBJ1-2; D unresolved. Germline V gives CDR1 SQVTM, CDR2 ANQGSEA. Trimming left V 6 bases short and J 0 bases short, with 11 bases between. The CDR3 has 13 residues. CDR3 in amino acids: CSVSVPTNYGYTF. Written as DNA, the CDR3 is TGCAGCGTCTCAGTCCCGACTAACTATGGCTACACCTTC.